These 20 T cell receptor beta chains were sequenced from one sample in a study of shared clonotypes between healthy human individuals. TCRdb's copy holds only in-frame clones and misses some; the assay was immunoSEQ multiplex PCR. The sample yields over 1.5 million clones, 95% to 99% seen once. The sequencing sample was made of naive CD4+ T cells sorted from blood. Subset in this sample: CD45RA+ positively selected. The source is a man aged 25-40 years in good health.

This rearrangement joins TRBV5-1 to TRBJ2-5, with D unclear. The germline V gene encodes CDR1 SGHRS and CDR2 YFSETQ. The V end lost 4 bases, the J end lost 2 bases, and 15 bases lay between the germline ends. The CDR3 consists of 15 residues. CDR3 in DNA: TGCGCCAGCAGCATGGTTCCAGACTCTCAAGAGACCCAGTACTTC. Protein sequence: CASSMVPDSQETQYF.

This chain uses TRBV18 with TRBJ2-5, with D perhaps being TRBD1 or TRBD2 (5 bases each). This CDR3 has 17 residues. Looked up from germline, CDR1 is KGHSH and CDR2 is LQKENI. Trimming stripped 0 bases from V and 0 bases from J, with 14 bases between. CDR3 loop: CASSPPMGRTYQETQYF. The CDR3 DNA follows: TGTGCCAGCTCACCACCGATGGGACGTACGTACCAAGAGACCCAGTACTTC.

The genes are TRBV7-6 and TRBJ2-5; 7 bases match TRBD2. From germline, CDR1 is SGHVS and CDR2 FNYEAQ. The CDR3 runs 17 residues. Trimming removed 5 bases from V and 1 base from J; junction bases left unmatched: 13. CDR3 region: CASSRRGTTLTQETQYF. CDR3 coding DNA: TGTGCCAGCAGCCGTCGGGGGACTACCCTCACCCAAGAGACCCAGTACTTC.

To note about this clone: The same CDR3 also results from other DNA sequences found in this sample. The chain uses TRBV5-1 and TRBJ2-5; D may be TRBD1 (7 bases). The CDR3 extends over 13 amino acids. Germline assignment: CDR1 SGHRS and CDR2 YFSETQ. V was cut by 3 bases and J by 3 bases, with 9 bases left in between. CDR3 nucleotide sequence: TGCGCCAGCAGCTCCAGGGGGGAAGAGACCCAGTACTTC. The encoded protein is CASSSRGEETQYF.

The J gene is TRBJ2-1, the V gene TRBV5-4; no clear D gene. Germline-derived CDR1 and CDR2 are SGHNT and YYREEE (reference sequence). This CDR3 comprises 15 residues. Trimming took 3 bases from V and 3 from J, leaving 13 bases between them. The chain's CDR3 is CASSSRPLDYNEQFF. The DNA of the CDR3 is TGTGCCAGCAGCTCAAGGCCCCTAGACTACAATGAGCAGTTCTTC.

The chain's CDR3 is CASRLLADSYEQYF. CDR3 coding DNA: TGTGCCAGCAGATTACTAGCGGACTCCTACGAGCAGTACTTC. The chain recombines TRBV2 with TRBJ2-7, with 8 bases lining up with TRBD2. The V gene end was trimmed by 6 bases and the J gene end by 0 bases; junction bases not matched to a gene: 4. CDR1 is SNHLY, CDR2 FYNNEI, per germline. The CDR3 sequence is 14 residues long.

This clone appeared a single time. V is TRBV5-1 and J is TRBJ2-1; D remains ambiguous. Trimming shortened V by 0 bases and J by 7 bases, and 11 bases separated the two germline ends. The CDR3 has 14 residues. The germline gives CDR1 SGHRS, CDR2 YFSETQ. This CDR3 reads CASSLGPSWNEQFF. In nucleotides, the CDR3 is TGCGCCAGCAGCTTGGGACCATCGTGGAATGAGCAGTTCTTC.

The rearrangement uses TRBV5-5 and TRBJ2-1; D is possibly TRBD2 (5 bases). Germline V gives CDR1 SGHKS, CDR2 YYEKEE (reference sequence). Trimming removed 1 base at V and 1 base at J, with 9 bases between. The CDR3 is 15 amino acids. CDR3 in DNA: TGTGCCAGCAGCTTGACGACGGGATCCTACAATGAGCAGTTCTTC. Protein sequence: CASSLTTGSYNEQFF.

This chain links TRBV5-1 with TRBJ1-1; 8 bases agree with TRBD1. The V gene end was trimmed by 4 bases and the J gene end by 4 bases; junction bases not matched to a gene: 6. Germline assignment: CDR1 SGHRS and CDR2 YFSETQ. The length of the CDR3 is 14 residues. CDR3: CASSPGTGITEAFF. The CDR3 nucleotides are TGCGCCAGCAGCCCGGGGACAGGAATCACTGAAGCTTTCTTT.

The genes are TRBV5-4 and TRBJ1-2; 10 bases align to TRBD1. CDR3 length: 16 residues. Unmatched junction bases numbered 11, after V lost 4 bases and J lost 5 bases. Germline CDR1 is SGHNT and CDR2 is YYREEE (reference sequence). CDR3: CASSAGQGRSAYGYTF. CDR3 DNA: TGTGCCAGCAGCGCGGGACAGGGGCGGAGTGCTTATGGCTACACCTTC.

The chain couples TRBV2 to TRBJ2-3; TRBD2 matches 7 bases. This CDR3 region has 14 residues. Germline CDR1 and CDR2: SNHLY and FYNNEI. The V segment lost 7 bases and the J segment 6 bases; nucleotides outside the gene matches: 10. Written as DNA, the CDR3 is TGTGCCAGCAATAGGGCGGGAGCCTTGGATACGCAGTATTTT. Its translation is CASNRAGALDTQYF.

Concerning this clone: The sample holds other DNA sequences that translate to the same CDR3. The V gene is TRBV14, the J gene TRBJ2-2; D is possibly TRBD1 (6 bases). V lost 4 bases and J 5 bases, leaving 8 bases between the germline ends. The CDR3 totals 13 residues. CDR1 is SGHDN and CDR2 is FVKESK in the germline V gene. The CDR3, as DNA: TGTGCCAGCAGCCGCCAGGGGACCGGGGAGCTGTTTTTT. Its translation: CASSRQGTGELFF.

This chain links TRBV9 with TRBJ1-2; 10 nucleotides line up with TRBD1. The germline V gene encodes CDR1 SGDLS and CDR2 YYNGEE. V gave up 4 bases and J gave up 5 bases; unmatched junction bases: 11. The CDR3 totals 16 residues. DNA of the CDR3: TGTGCCAGCAGCAGGGATCCGGCGGGACAGGGGTATGGCTACACCTTC. Residues: CASSRDPAGQGYGYTF.

The chain recombines TRBV5-4 with TRBJ1-4; a weak D match, TRBD1 (5 bases). Germline lookup yields CDR1 SGHNT and CDR2 YYREEE (reference sequence). Trimming stripped 1 base from V and 5 bases from J, with 12 bases between. There are 15 residues in the CDR3. CDR3 sequence reads: CASSLMPGGNEKLFF. The CDR3, as DNA: TGTGCCAGCAGCTTGATGCCCGGGGGGAATGAAAAACTGTTTTTT.

This clone was detected only once. The rearrangement joins TRBV23-1 to TRBJ2-2, with TRBD1 identical over 7 bases. TRBV23-1 is filed as an ORF, its function uncertain. V dropped 3 bases and J dropped 2; count of bases not matched to a gene: 12. This CDR3 contains 18 residues. CDR3 in amino acids: CASSHYPTGLGNTGELFF. DNA for the CDR3: TGCGCCAGCAGTCACTACCCGACAGGGCTTGGAAACACCGGGGAGCTGTTTTTT.

The genes are TRBV5-6 and TRBJ2-5; D is unresolved. CDR3 length equals 13 residues. Looked up from germline, CDR1 is SGHDT and CDR2 is YYEEEE. Trimming cost V 2 bases and J 5 bases, with 10 bases left between them. CDR3 sequence: CASSFPGFETQYF. CDR3 bases: TGTGCCAGCAGCTTCCCAGGTTTTGAGACCCAGTACTTC.

As DNA, the CDR3 is TGTGCCAGTAGTATCGCACACTCTGGGGCCAACGTCCTGACTTTC. Amino acids: CASSIAHSGANVLTF. The chain combines TRBV19 with TRBJ2-6; D uncertain. Per the germline V gene, CDR1 is LNHDA and CDR2 is SQIVND (reference sequence). This CDR3 region has 15 residues. Trimming left V 3 bases short and J 0 bases short, with 6 bases between.

The rearrangement joins TRBV5-4 to TRBJ2-5; 16 bases match TRBD2. The CDR3 totals 17 residues. CDR1 and CDR2 (germline): SGHNT, YYREEE (reference sequence). Trimming at V came to 3 bases and at J to 1 base, leaving 3 bases not matched to a gene. Here the CDR3 DNA reads TGTGCCAGCAGCTCCGGGACTAGCGGGAGGGGCCAAGAGACCCAGTACTTC. Protein product: CASSSGTSGRGQETQYF.

This clone was observed a single time. The rearrangement uses TRBV19 and TRBJ1-2, with 8 bases fitting TRBD1. CDR1 LNHDA and CDR2 SQIVND come from the germline V gene (reference sequence). The CDR3 has 15 amino acids. V shed 3 bases and J 6 bases; nucleotides not matched to a gene: 9. The CDR3 protein is CASSMSGTGRNGYTF. The CDR3 DNA sequence: TGTGCCAGTAGTATGTCCGGGACAGGTCGAAATGGCTACACCTTC.

The chain combines TRBV20-1 with TRBJ2-2; D is ambiguous. The CDR3 spans 11 residues. Looked up from germline, CDR1 is DFQATT and CDR2 is SNEGSKA (reference sequence). V lost 5 bases and J lost 6, with 7 bases in between. CDR3 in amino acids: CSAELPGELFF. The DNA for the CDR3 is TGCAGTGCTGAGCTTCCCGGGGAGCTGTTTTTT.